The 22 T cell receptor beta chains given below trace back to one sample, sequenced in a study of blood T cells in healthy people across ages. Through a sample-barcoded 5' primer and a J-beta primer mix, a second PCR was run for 7 to 11 cycles. Each CDR3 protein gets one entry after TCRdb re-called the 5' RACE reads with MiXCR. The repertoire holds roughly 930,000 distinct CDR3 sequences, around 48% seen once, with around an eighth in the top ten. Sequenced sample: blood. These receptors all come from a man aged 30 to 45 in good health.

This sequence joins TRBV5-1 and TRBJ2-7; TRBD1 matches at 7 bases. The CDR3 sequence is 13 residues long. Germline V gene data show CDR1 as SGHRS and CDR2 as YFSETQ. With 4 bases clipped from V and 4 bases from J, the junction kept 5 bases outside the gene matches. CDR3 sequence reads: CASSPQGEYEQYF. The CDR3 DNA is TGCGCCAGCAGCCCGCAGGGGGAGTACGAGCAGTACTTC.

This clonotype was found a few times. This sequence joins TRBV5-1 and TRBJ2-1, with 7 bases identical to TRBD1. V lost 0 bases to trimming and J lost 3 bases; unmatched junction nucleotides: 3. Germline V gene data show CDR1 as SGHRS and CDR2 as YFSETQ. This CDR3 is 15 amino acids long. The CDR3 sequence is CASSLAQGDYNEQFF. The CDR3 DNA reads as TGCGCCAGCAGCTTGGCCCAGGGGGACTACAATGAGCAGTTCTTC.

J is TRBJ1-2 and V is TRBV20-1; a possible D gene is TRBD1 (5 bases). Germline assignment: CDR1 DFQATT and CDR2 SNEGSKA (reference sequence). The CDR3 contains 16 residues. The CDR3 DNA follows: TGCAGCGCCCGTAGGGGTCTTTTGGAGATTAACTATGGCTACACCTTC. Protein sequence: CSARRGLLEINYGYTF.

This clonotype was seen many times. The chain recombines TRBV5-1 with TRBJ2-7; no firm D call. Trimming pared 0 bases from V and 0 bases from J, leaving 4 bases between. This CDR3 region has 13 residues. CDR1 is SGHRS, CDR2 YFSETQ, per germline. The CDR3 region is CASSLDNSYEQYF. CDR3 in DNA: TGCGCCAGCAGCTTGGACAACTCCTACGAGCAGTACTTC.

This clonotype has more than one count but fewer than ten. The rearrangement links TRBV7-9 to TRBJ2-1; tentatively, D is TRBD1 (5 bases). The germline gives CDR1 SEHNR, CDR2 FQNEAQ (reference sequence). The CDR3 covers 14 residues. Trimming removed 1 base from V and 9 bases from J, with 13 bases in between. The CDR3 protein is CASSLGVLQGEQFF. CDR3 sequence (DNA): TGTGCCAGCAGCTTAGGGGTATTGCAGGGTGAGCAGTTCTTC.

The J gene is TRBJ1-5, the V gene TRBV10-3; 8 bases agree with TRBD1. Germline CDR1 and CDR2: ENHRY and SYGVKD. The CDR3 is made up of 15 amino acids. V dropped 3 bases and J dropped 6; count of bases not matched to a gene: 7. CDR3 protein: CAISDGRGQGQPQHF. For the CDR3, the DNA is TGTGCCATCAGTGATGGCAGGGGGCAGGGTCAGCCCCAGCATTTT.

This chain uses TRBV6-5 with TRBJ1-2; 7 bases are a match to TRBD1. The CDR3 is 14 amino acids. J was trimmed by 2 bases and V by 7 bases; bases with no gene match: 7. Germline CDR1 MNHEY, CDR2 SVGAGI. The DNA for the CDR3 is TGTGCCAGCAAGAACAGGGGAATAAACTATGGCTACACCTTC. Protein product: CASKNRGINYGYTF.

The CDR3 loop reads CASSLVTSRNEQFF. The DNA of the CDR3 is TGTGCCAGCAGCTTAGTAACAAGCAGGAATGAGCAGTTCTTC. V is TRBV7-9 and J is TRBJ2-1; D call uncertain. The CDR3 consists of 14 residues. Between the trimmed V and J ends, which lost 1 base and 7 bases, there was a span of 11 bases. Germline loops: CDR1 SEHNR, CDR2 FQNEAQ (reference sequence).

The genes are TRBV24-1 and TRBJ1-2; D gene unclear. Between the trimmed V and J ends, which lost 3 bases and 4 bases, there was a span of 11 bases. The V gene's germline CDR1 is KGHDR and CDR2 SFDVKD. The CDR3 is made up of 14 amino acids. The CDR3 DNA is TGTGCCACCAGTGATGGGCCTCAAGTCTATGGCTACACCTTC. It yields the protein CATSDGPQVYGYTF.

This clonotype showed up many times. The rearrangement links TRBV13 to TRBJ1-2; unclear D gene. Looked up from germline, CDR1 is PRHDT and CDR2 is FYEKMQ (reference sequence). V was pared by 6 bases and J by 4 bases, with 12 bases between. The CDR3 length is 13 residues. The CDR3 reads CASSLESSYGYTF. Written as DNA, the CDR3 is TGTGCCAGCAGTCTCGAGTCAAGCTATGGCTACACCTTC.

This clonotype showed up just a few times. The chain couples TRBV7-8 to TRBJ1-1; TRBD1 matches at 9 bases. Unmatched junction bases numbered 1, after V lost 0 bases and J lost 8 bases. The germline CDR1 and CDR2 sequences are SGHVS and FQNEAQ. The CDR3 runs to 13 residues. CDR3 amino acids: CASSLAGTGEAFF. As DNA, the CDR3 is TGTGCCAGCAGCTTAGCTGGGACAGGGGAAGCTTTCTTT.

Written as DNA, the CDR3 is TGCAGTGCTAGAGTACGCATTCCCTACAATGAGCAGTTCTTC. Translating gives CSARVRIPYNEQFF. This chain connects TRBV20-1 to TRBJ2-1; D is unresolved. CDR3 size: 14 residues. V was trimmed by 1 base and J by 2 bases, leaving 9 bases between them. Germline V lookup: CDR1 DFQATT, CDR2 SNEGSKA (reference sequence).

This clonotype occurred a few times. The rearrangement links TRBV29-1 to TRBJ2-7; 8 positions match TRBD1. The CDR3 covers 14 residues. The trim removed 6 bases at V and 0 bases at J, leaving 7 bases unmatched. Germline V gene data show CDR1 as SQVTM and CDR2 as ANQGSEA. CDR3 loop: CSVLLDRASYEQYF. CDR3 nucleotide sequence: TGCAGCGTCCTCTTGGACAGGGCCTCCTACGAGCAGTACTTC.

This clonotype was recorded a few times. The chain recombines TRBV7-2 with TRBJ2-1; 8 positions agree with TRBD2. V lost 1 base, J lost 6 bases, and 8 bases stayed unmatched. Germline values: CDR1 SGHTA, CDR2 FQGNSA. The CDR3 loop spans 16 amino acids. The DNA for the CDR3 is TGTGCCAGCAGCTTAGACGGCGGGGGGCGACGCAATGAGCAGTTCTTC. It yields the protein CASSLDGGGRRNEQFF. The full variable domain, in which reference TRBV7-2 and TRBJ2-1 provide the parts outside the CDR3, is GAGVSQSPSNKVTEKGKDVELRCDPISGHTALYWYRQSLGQGLEFLIYFQGNSAPDKSGLPSDRFSAERTGGSVSTLTIQRTQQEDSAVYLCASSLDGGGRRNEQFFGPGTRLTVL.

The gene calls are TRBV4-2 and TRBJ2-3; D call uncertain. Trimming pared 1 base from V and 0 bases from J, leaving 17 bases between. The CDR3 sequence is 18 residues long. Germline V gene lookup returns CDR1 LGHNA and CDR2 YNFKEQ. The CDR3 coding sequence is TGTGCCAGCAGCCAAGGGTTCAGCGCGAACCTTAGCACAGATACGCAGTATTTT. Translation: CASSQGFSANLSTDTQYF.

The J gene is TRBJ2-7, the V gene TRBV20-1, with D unresolved. Germline CDR1 DFQATT, CDR2 SNEGSKA (reference sequence). The CDR3 spans 15 residues. The ends were cut back, 0 bases at V and 0 bases at J, with 12 bases in the middle. CDR3 bases: TGCAGTGCTAGAGATCGGCATAGACTCTCCTACGAGCAGTACTTC. Amino acid sequence: CSARDRHRLSYEQYF.

This sequence joins TRBV27 and TRBJ2-3; 7 nucleotides agree with TRBD2. J gave up 2 bases and V 7 bases, and 9 bases lay outside the gene matches. Per the germline V gene, CDR1 is MNHEY and CDR2 is SMNVEV (reference sequence). The CDR3 has 15 amino acids. CDR3 bases: TGTGCCAGCAAGTCTCAGCGGGGCATCACAGATACGCAGTATTTT. Its translation is CASKSQRGITDTQYF.

The V gene is TRBV5-1, the J gene TRBJ1-1; possibly TRBD1 for D (6 bases). Germline CDR1 reads SGHRS; CDR2 reads YFSETQ. This CDR3 contains 14 residues. The V end lost 4 bases, the J end lost 2 bases, and 12 bases lay between the germline ends. CDR3 residues: CASSVRQDNTEAFF. The CDR3 DNA follows: TGCGCCAGCAGCGTCCGACAGGACAACACTGAAGCTTTCTTT.

This clonotype was counted at least ten times. The chain's CDR3 is CASSQFTEESSYNEQFF. The CDR3, as DNA: TGTGCCAGCAGCCAATTTACGGAGGAAAGCTCCTACAATGAGCAGTTCTTC. The V gene is TRBV4-2, the J gene TRBJ2-1, with a tentative D call TRBD2 (5 bases). Per the germline V gene, CDR1 is LGHNA and CDR2 is YNFKEQ. The CDR3 extends over 17 amino acids. Trimming took 2 bases from V and 0 from J, leaving 14 bases between them.

The V and J genes are TRBV20-1 and TRBJ2-5; 10 nucleotides line up with TRBD1. With V trimmed by 3 bases and J by 4 bases, 8 bases remained unmatched. Germline V CDR1 and CDR2: DFQATT, SNEGSKA (reference sequence). The CDR3 extends over 15 amino acids. The CDR3 DNA is TGCAGTGCTAGGTCTTCGGACAGGGGGAGAGAGACCCAGTACTTC. It codes for CSARSSDRGRETQYF.

This clonotype was detected a few times. This chain links TRBV4-3 with TRBJ2-7; D not certain. Trimming took 0 bases from V and 1 from J, leaving 10 bases between them. Germline values: CDR1 LGHNA, CDR2 YSLEER. The CDR3 totals 15 residues. CDR3 in amino acids: CASSQDRSLSYEQYF. CDR3 DNA sequence: TGCGCCAGCAGCCAAGATCGATCTCTATCCTACGAGCAGTACTTC.

The CDR3 DNA is TGCAGTGCCCGGGGGGGAGGAACTGAAGCTTTCTTT. Protein: CSARGGGTEAFF. The rearrangement uses TRBV20-1 and TRBJ1-1; D might be TRBD1 (5 bases). The CDR3 consists of 12 residues. The ends were cut back, 6 bases at V and 5 bases at J, with 13 bases in the middle. Germline V gene sequence: CDR1 DFQATT, CDR2 SNEGSKA (reference sequence).